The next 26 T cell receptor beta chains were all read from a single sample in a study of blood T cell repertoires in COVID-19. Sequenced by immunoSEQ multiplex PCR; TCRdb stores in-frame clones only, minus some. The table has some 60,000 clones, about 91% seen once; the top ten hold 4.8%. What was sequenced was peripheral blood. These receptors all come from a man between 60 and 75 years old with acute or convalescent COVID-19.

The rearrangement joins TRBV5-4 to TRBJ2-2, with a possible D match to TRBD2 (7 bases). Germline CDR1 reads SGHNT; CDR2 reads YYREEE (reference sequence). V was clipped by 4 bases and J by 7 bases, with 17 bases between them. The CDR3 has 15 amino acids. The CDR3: CASSQGGGSGGELFF. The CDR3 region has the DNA TGTGCCAGCAGCCAGGGAGGGGGGTCAGGCGGGGAGCTGTTTTTT.

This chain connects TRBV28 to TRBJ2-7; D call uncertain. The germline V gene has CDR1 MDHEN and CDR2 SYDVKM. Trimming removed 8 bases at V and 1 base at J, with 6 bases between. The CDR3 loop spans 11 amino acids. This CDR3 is CASLSSYEQYF. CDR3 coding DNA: TGTGCCAGCCTGTCGTCCTACGAGCAGTACTTC. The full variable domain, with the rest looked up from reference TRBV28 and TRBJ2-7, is DVKVTQSSRYLVKRTGEKVFLECVQDMDHENMFWYRQDPGLGLRLIYFSYDVKMKEKGDIPEGYSVSREKKERFSLILESASTNQTSMYLCASLSSYEQYFGPGTRLTVT.

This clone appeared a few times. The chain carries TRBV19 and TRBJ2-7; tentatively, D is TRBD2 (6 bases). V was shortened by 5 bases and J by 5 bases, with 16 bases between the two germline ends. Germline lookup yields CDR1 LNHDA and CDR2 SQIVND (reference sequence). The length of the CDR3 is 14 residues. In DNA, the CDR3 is TGTGCCAGTAGTCCCGACCCCGGGGGAAACGAGCAGTACTTC. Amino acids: CASSPDPGGNEQYF.

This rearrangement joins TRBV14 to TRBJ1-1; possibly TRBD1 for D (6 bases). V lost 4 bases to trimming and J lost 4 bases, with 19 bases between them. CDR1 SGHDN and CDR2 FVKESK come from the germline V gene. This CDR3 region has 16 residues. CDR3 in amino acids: CASSPFSGRGTTEAFF. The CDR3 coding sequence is TGTGCCAGCAGCCCTTTCTCGGGCAGGGGAACCACTGAAGCTTTCTTT.

This CDR3 reads CASSMAHGGSGRFAGELFF. The CDR3 nucleotides are TGTGCCAGTAGTATGGCTCATGGGGGTAGCGGGAGATTTGCCGGGGAGCTGTTTTTT. The chain uses TRBV19 and TRBJ2-2, with TRBD2 identical over 9 bases. This CDR3 contains 19 residues. V trimming: 3 bases; J trimming: 6 bases; junction bases outside the gene matches: 17. Germline V CDR1 and CDR2: LNHDA, SQIVND (reference sequence).

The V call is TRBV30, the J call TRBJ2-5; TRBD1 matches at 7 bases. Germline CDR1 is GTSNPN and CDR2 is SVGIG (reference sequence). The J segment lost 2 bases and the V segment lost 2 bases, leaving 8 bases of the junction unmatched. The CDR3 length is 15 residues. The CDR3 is CAWSPVDRDQETQYF. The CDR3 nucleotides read TGTGCCTGGAGTCCGGTAGACAGGGATCAAGAGACCCAGTACTTC.

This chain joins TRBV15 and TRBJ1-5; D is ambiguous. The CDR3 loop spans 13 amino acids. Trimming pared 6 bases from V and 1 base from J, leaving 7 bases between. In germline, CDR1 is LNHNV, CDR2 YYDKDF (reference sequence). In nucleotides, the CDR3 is TGTGCCACCAGTCAACGGAGCAATCAGCCCCAGCATTTT. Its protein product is CATSQRSNQPQHF.

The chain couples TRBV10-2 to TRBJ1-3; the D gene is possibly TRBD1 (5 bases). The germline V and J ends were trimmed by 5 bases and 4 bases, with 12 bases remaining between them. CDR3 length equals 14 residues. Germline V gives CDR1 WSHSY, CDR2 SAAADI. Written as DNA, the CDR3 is TGCGCCAGCAGTAGGGGCCTCGACGGAAACACCATATATTTT. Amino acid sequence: CASSRGLDGNTIYF.

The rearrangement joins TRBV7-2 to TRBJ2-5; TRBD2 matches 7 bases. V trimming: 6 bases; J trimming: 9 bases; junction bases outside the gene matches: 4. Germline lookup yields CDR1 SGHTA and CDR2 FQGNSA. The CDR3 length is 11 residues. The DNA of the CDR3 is TGTGCCAGCAGTCCCGGGGGGTCCCAGTACTTC. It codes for CASSPGGSQYF.

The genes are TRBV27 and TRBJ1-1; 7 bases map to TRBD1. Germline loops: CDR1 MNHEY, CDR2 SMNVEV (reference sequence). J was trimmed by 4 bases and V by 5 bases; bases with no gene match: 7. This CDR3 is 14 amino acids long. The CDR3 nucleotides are TGTGCCAGCAGTGTCAGGGGGTGGAGCACTGAAGCTTTCTTT. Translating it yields CASSVRGWSTEAFF.

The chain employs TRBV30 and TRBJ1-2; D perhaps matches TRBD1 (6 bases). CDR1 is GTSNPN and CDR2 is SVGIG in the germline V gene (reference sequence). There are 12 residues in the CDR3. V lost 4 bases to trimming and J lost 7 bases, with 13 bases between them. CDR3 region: CAWTLTRGGYTF. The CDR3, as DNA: TGTGCCTGGACCCTTACCAGGGGTGGCTACACCTTC.

CDR3: CASSLGSSGKYTGELFF. CDR3 DNA: TGTGCCAGCAGCTTAGGGTCCAGCGGGAAGTACACCGGGGAGCTGTTTTTT. The V call is TRBV7-3, the J call TRBJ2-2, with 7 bases matching TRBD2. CDR3 length: 17 residues. Unmatched junction bases numbered 9, after V lost 2 bases and J lost 3 bases. Germline CDR1 reads SGHTA; CDR2 reads FQGTGA.

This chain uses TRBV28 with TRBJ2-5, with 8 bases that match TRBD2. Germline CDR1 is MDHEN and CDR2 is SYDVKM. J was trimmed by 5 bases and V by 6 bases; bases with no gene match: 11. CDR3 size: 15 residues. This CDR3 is CASRAASGRRETQYF. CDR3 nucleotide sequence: TGTGCCAGCAGGGCGGCAAGCGGGAGAAGGGAGACCCAGTACTTC.

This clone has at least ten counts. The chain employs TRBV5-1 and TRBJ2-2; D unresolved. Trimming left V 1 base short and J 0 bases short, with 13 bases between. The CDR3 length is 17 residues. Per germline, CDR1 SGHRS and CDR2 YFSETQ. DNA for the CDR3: TGCGCCAGCAGCTTGCCCCTACAGAGCACGAACACCGGGGAGCTGTTTTTT. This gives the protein CASSLPLQSTNTGELFF.

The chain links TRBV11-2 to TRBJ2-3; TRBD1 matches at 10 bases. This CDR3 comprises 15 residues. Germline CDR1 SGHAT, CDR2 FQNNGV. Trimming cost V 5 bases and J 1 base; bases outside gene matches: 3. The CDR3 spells CASSPGTGGTDTQYF. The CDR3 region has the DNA TGTGCCAGCAGCCCCGGGACAGGGGGCACAGATACGCAGTATTTT.

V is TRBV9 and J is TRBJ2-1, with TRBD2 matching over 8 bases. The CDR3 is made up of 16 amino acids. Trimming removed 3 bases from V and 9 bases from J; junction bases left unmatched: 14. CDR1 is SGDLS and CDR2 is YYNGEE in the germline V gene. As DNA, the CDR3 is TGTGCCAGCAGCGCAACCGGGACTAGTCGATCGGTTGAGCAGTTCTTC. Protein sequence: CASSATGTSRSVEQFF.

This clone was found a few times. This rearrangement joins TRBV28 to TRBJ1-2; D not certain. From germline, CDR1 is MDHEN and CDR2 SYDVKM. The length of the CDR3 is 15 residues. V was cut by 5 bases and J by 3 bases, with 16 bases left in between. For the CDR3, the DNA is TGTGCCAGCAGTCACCATGGGCCGGGAGACTATGGCTACACCTTC. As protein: CASSHHGPGDYGYTF.

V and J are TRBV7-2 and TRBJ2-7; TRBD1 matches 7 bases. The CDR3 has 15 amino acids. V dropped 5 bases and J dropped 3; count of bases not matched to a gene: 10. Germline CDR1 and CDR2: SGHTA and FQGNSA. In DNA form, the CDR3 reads TGTGCCAGCAGCCAGAGACAGGGACCCTTCTACGAGCAGTACTTC. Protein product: CASSQRQGPFYEQYF.

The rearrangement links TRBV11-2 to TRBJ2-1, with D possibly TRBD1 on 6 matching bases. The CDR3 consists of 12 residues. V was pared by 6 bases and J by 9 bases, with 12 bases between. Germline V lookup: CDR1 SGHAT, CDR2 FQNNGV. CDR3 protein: CASRSQGPEQFF. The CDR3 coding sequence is TGTGCCAGCAGATCACAGGGTCCTGAGCAGTTCTTC.

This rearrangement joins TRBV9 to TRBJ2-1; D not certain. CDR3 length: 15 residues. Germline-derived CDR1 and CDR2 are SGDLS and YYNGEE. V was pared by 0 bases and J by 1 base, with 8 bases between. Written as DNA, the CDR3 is TGTGCCAGCAGCGTAGCCGGCGGTTCCTACAATGAGCAGTTCTTC. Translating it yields CASSVAGGSYNEQFF.

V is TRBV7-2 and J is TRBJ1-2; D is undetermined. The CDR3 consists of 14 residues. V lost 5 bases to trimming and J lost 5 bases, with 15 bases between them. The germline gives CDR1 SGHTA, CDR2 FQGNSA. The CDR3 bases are TGTGCCAGCAGCCTGAGGGAGGGCCCTTATGGCTACACCTTC. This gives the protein CASSLREGPYGYTF.

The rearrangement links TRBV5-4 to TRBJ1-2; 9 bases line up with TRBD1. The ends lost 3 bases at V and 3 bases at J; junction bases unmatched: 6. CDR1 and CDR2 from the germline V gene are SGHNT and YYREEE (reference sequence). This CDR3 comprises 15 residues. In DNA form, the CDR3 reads TGTGCCAGCAGCTCCCGGGACAGGGTCGACTATGGCTACACCTTC. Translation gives CASSSRDRVDYGYTF.

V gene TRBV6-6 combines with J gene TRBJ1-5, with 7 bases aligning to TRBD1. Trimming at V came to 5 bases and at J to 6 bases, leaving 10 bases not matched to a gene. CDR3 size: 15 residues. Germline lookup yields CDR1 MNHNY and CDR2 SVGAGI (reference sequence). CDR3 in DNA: TGTGCCAGCAGTCTAAACAGGGGCCCGGGTCAGCCCCAGCATTTT. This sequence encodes CASSLNRGPGQPQHF.

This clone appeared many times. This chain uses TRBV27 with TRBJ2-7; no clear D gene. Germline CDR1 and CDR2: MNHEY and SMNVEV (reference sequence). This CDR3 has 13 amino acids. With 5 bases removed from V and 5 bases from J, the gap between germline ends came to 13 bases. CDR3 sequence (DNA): TGTGCCAGCAGTCCCCAAGCCGAGCACGAGCAGTACTTC. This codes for CASSPQAEHEQYF.

The CDR3 DNA is TGTGCCAGTAGTCCCCCCTTTGCGGATACCTTCTACAATGAGCAGTTCTTC. Protein product: CASSPPFADTFYNEQFF. V is TRBV19 and J is TRBJ2-1; no reliable D call. V was pared by 5 bases and J by 3 bases, with 20 bases between. CDR1 and CDR2 (germline): LNHDA, SQIVND (reference sequence). This CDR3 region has 17 residues.

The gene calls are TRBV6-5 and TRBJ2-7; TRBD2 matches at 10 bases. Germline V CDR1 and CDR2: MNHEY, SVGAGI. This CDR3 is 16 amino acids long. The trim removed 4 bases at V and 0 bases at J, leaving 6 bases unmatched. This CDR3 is CASSSSGRMGSYEQYF. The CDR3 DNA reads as TGTGCCAGCAGTTCTAGCGGGAGAATGGGCTCCTACGAGCAGTACTTC.